This paragraph covers one TCR beta chain sequence. This clone's antigen is unknown. This sample stems from a study of monozygotic twins with inflammatory bowel disease (dated by TCRdb to the late 2010s). In the study overall: A total of roughly 28 monozygotic twin pairs were included in the full study, comprising nine German pairs (four IBD-concordant, five IBD-discordant) and 19 IBD-discordant Danish pairs. Each individual had, on average, about 151 000 unique TCRalpha sequences and 181 000 unique TCRbeta sequences available for analysis. The search for disease-associated traits relied mainly on comparing IBD patients with their genetically identical healthy co-twins within discordant pairs.

An approximately 2.3 ml peripheral blood sample was drawn into PAXgene tubes per donor and stored at -80°C. Total RNA was isolated from whole blood with the PAXgene blood miRNA kit on an automated QIAcube, without T cell sorting. Peripheral blood from monozygotic twin pairs, either concordant or discordant for inflammatory bowel disease, underwent deep TCRalpha and TCRbeta repertoire profiling that used unique molecular barcoding. Smoking habits were recorded for all twin pairs, with individuals classified as current, former or never smokers. Libraries were constructed by 5' RACE. The input for every TCR library was 3,500 to 4,000 ng of total RNA. cDNA was synthesized with SMARTScribe reverse transcriptase in eight separate reactions per sample. During cDNA synthesis, unique molecular identifiers containing a 6-nucleotide sample barcode were introduced by template switching. Amplification of TCRalpha and TCRbeta cDNA involved two nested PCRs of around 16 and 10 cycles, and each PCR was followed by bead purification. Before amplification, the cDNA was treated with uracil DNA-glycosylase and purified using the QIAquick PCR purification kit. The second PCR was the step at which Illumina TruSeq-compatible adapters and sample-specific barcodes were added. TapeStation and Qubit were used to check library quality and concentration, and around 5 ng of each library went into the pool. The pooled libraries were sequenced with 2 x 100 bp reads and custom sequencing primers on an Illumina HiSeq2500 single-index Rapid Run. The original methods were these. MiGEC version 1.2.6 was used for UMI-based consensus assembly to correct PCR and sequencing errors. MiXCR version 2.1.1 was used to carry out V(D)J alignment, clonotype assembly and CDR3 extraction. To normalise gene usage, clonotype sharing and MAIT/NKT TCR abundance, the top 1000, 10 000 and 20 000 clonotypes in each sample were analysed. After downsampling to 27 000 UMIs, diversity was calculated as the inverse Simpson index using the vegan R package. Paired Mann-Whitney U tests were applied to discordant twin pairs, with Benjamini-Hochberg correction for multiple testing. TCRdb reprocessed the reads, reporting each CDR3 protein sequence once and no DNA. TCRdb, not the original authors, processed these V and J calls. This specimen's table enumerates about 450,000 distinct CDR3 sequences. Clones ranked in the top ten supply 2.4% of the sample.

The paper as a whole reports these results and caveats: IBD patients had lower TCRbeta repertoire diversity, measured by the inverse Simpson index, than their healthy co-twins. Because patients received different immunosuppressive treatments, the repertoires may have picked up extra background noise and variability between individuals. Different T cell subtypes could not be distinguished in the analysis. No difference in repertoire similarity was observed between concordant and discordant twins, possibly owing to limited statistical power. No single strong signal or clonotype linked to IBD turned up in the results, so the idea that one exists was not supported. Fewer clonotypes were shared with other individuals by IBD patients than by healthy twins, most markedly in patients showing signs of disease activity.

For CDR1 and CDR2, the germline V gene lists MNHNS and SASEGT. There are 18 amino acids in the CDR3, from cysteine to phenylalanine inclusive. The coding DNA is unavailable. This chain joins TRBV6-1 to TRBJ1-4; TCRdb lists TRBD1, though no DNA is available to test this call. The sample was blood. The sequence was obtained from a human donor with ulcerative colitis or Crohn's disease, or a healthy co-twin of an affected twin (not recorded which). The CDR3 is CASSEAVRGSATNEKLFF.